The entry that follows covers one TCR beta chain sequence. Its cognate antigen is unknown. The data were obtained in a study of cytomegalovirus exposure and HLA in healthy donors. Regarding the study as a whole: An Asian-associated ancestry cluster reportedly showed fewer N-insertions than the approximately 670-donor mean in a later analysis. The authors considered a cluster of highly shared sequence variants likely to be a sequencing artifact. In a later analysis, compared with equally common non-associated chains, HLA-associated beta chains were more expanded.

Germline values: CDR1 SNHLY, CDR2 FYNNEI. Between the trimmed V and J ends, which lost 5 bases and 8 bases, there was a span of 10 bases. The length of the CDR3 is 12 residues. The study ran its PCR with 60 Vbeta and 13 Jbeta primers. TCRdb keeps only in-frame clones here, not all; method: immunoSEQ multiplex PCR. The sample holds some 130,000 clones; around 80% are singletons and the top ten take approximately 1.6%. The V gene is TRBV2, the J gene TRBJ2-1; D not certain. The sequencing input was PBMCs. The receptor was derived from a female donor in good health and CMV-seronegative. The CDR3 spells CASSSGQDEQFF. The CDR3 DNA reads TGTGCCAGCAGTTCTGGTCAGGATGAGCAGTTCTTC.